These 30 T cell receptor beta chains were sequenced from one sample in a study of cytomegalovirus exposure and HLA in healthy donors. The assay was immunoSEQ multiplex PCR, and TCRdb's table has in-frame clones only and misses some. The sample carries 130,000 to 150,000 clones, 85% to 90% recorded once. The specimen sequenced was PBMCs. Source of these receptors: a woman aged 25-40 years in good health and CMV-seropositive.

On this clone: Its ends do not fully match the called genes, so a read error is possible. V usage is TRBV29-1 and J usage is TRBJ2-5; 7 positions match TRBD1. This CDR3 spans 15 amino acids. Germline V gene sequence: CDR1 SQVTM, CDR2 ANQGSEA. In DNA, the CDR3 is TGCAGCGTTCCACCCGGGACAGCGAACCAAAAGACCCAGTACTTC. Translated: CSVPPGTANQKTQYF. The full variable domain, its missing parts supplied by reference TRBV29-1 and TRBJ2-5, is SAVISQKPSRDICQRGTSLTIQCQVDSQVTMMFWYRQQPGQSLTLIATANQGSEATYESGFVIDKFPISRPNLTFSTLTVSNMSPEDSSIYLCSVPPGTANQKTQYFGPGTRLLVL.

The chain uses TRBV6-1 and TRBJ2-7; a weak D match, TRBD2 (5 bases). V lost 1 base and J lost 0, with 13 bases in between. The CDR3 runs to 16 residues. CDR1 and CDR2 from the germline V gene are MNHNS and SASEGT. The DNA of the CDR3 is TGTGCCAGCAGTGAAGGAGTGCGGGTGGGCTCCTACGAGCAGTACTTC. Translated: CASSEGVRVGSYEQYF.

The chain carries TRBV15 and TRBJ2-7; 12 nucleotides line up with TRBD1. Trimming at V came to 3 bases and at J to 5 bases, leaving 5 bases not matched to a gene. Germline CDR1 is LNHNV and CDR2 is YYDKDF (reference sequence). The CDR3 consists of 15 residues. CDR3 amino acids: CATSRSGTGGNEQYF. Here the CDR3 DNA reads TGTGCCACCAGCAGGTCCGGGACAGGGGGCAACGAGCAGTACTTC.

J is TRBJ2-7 and V is TRBV5-6; D might be TRBD1 (6 bases). Germline V gene data show CDR1 as SGHDT and CDR2 as YYEEEE. CDR3 length equals 13 residues. Trimming removed 0 bases from V and 4 bases from J, with 8 bases in between. CDR3 nucleotide sequence: TGTGCCAGCAGCTTGGGGACAGAGTACGAGCAGTACTTC. It translates to CASSLGTEYEQYF. Full variable domain (missing parts from reference TRBV5-6 and TRBJ2-7): DAGVTQSPTHLIKTRGQQVTLRCSPKSGHDTVSWYQQALGQGPQFIFQYYEEEERQRGNFPDRFSGHQFPNYSSELNVNALLLGDSALYLCASSLGTEYEQYFGPGTRLTVT.

The chain recombines TRBV7-2 with TRBJ2-7; D not resolved. Trimming left V 6 bases short and J 3 bases short, with 18 bases between. Germline values: CDR1 SGHTA, CDR2 FQGNSA. There are 15 residues in the CDR3. The CDR3 DNA reads TGTGCCAGCAGTCCCGTAGGAGACTTTAACTACGAGCAGTACTTC. It specifies CASSPVGDFNYEQYF.

This clone appeared a few times. The chain carries TRBV27 and TRBJ2-7; a possible D gene is TRBD2 (5 bases). The germline gives CDR1 MNHEY, CDR2 SMNVEV (reference sequence). V was shortened by 3 bases and J by 2 bases, with 8 bases between the two germline ends. This CDR3 has 13 amino acids. CDR3 region: CASSFTAAYEQYF. In DNA form, the CDR3 reads TGTGCCAGCAGTTTTACAGCGGCCTACGAGCAGTACTTC.

V usage is TRBV6-6 and J usage is TRBJ1-2, with 8 nucleotides matching TRBD1. V trimming: 5 bases; J trimming: 4 bases; junction bases outside the gene matches: 9. Germline CDR1 is MNHNY and CDR2 is SVGAGI (reference sequence). This CDR3 comprises 15 residues. The CDR3 reads CASSPADREGYGYTF. The CDR3 DNA reads TGTGCCAGCAGTCCTGCGGACAGGGAGGGCTATGGCTACACCTTC.

V usage is TRBV2 and J usage is TRBJ1-4; tentatively, D is TRBD1 (6 bases). This CDR3 spans 13 amino acids. V was clipped by 6 bases and J by 7 bases, with 12 bases between them. Germline values: CDR1 SNHLY, CDR2 FYNNEI. The CDR3: CASRTGKTEKLFF. CDR3 coding DNA: TGTGCCAGCAGAACAGGGAAAACTGAAAAACTGTTTTTT. Complete variable domain (other parts from reference TRBV2 and TRBJ1-4): EPEVTQTPSHQVTQMGQEVILRCVPISNHLYFYWYRQILGQKVEFLVSFYNNEISEKSEIFDDQFSVERPDGSNFTLKIRSTKLEDSAMYFCASRTGKTEKLFFGSGTQLSVL.

CDR3 in DNA: TGTGCCAGCAGCTTAACGCAGTCTCCTTATGGCTACACCTTC. Residues: CASSLTQSPYGYTF. This rearrangement joins TRBV7-9 to TRBJ1-2; no firm D call. V was pared by 2 bases and J by 5 bases, with 12 bases between. The CDR3 totals 14 residues. From germline, CDR1 is SEHNR and CDR2 FQNEAQ (reference sequence). The entire variable domain, with the rest obtained from reference TRBV7-9 and TRBJ1-2, is as follows: DTGVSQNPRHKITKRGQNVTFRCDPISEHNRLYWYRQTLGQGPEFLTYFQNEAQLEKSRLLSDRFSAERPKGSFSTLEIQRTEQGDSAMYLCASSLTQSPYGYTFGSGTRLTVV.

The gene calls are TRBV28 and TRBJ1-1; no clear D gene. In germline, CDR1 is MDHEN, CDR2 SYDVKM. V was pared by 8 bases and J by 7 bases, with 8 bases between. The CDR3 runs to 10 residues. The CDR3 spells CASWAGEAFF. For the CDR3, the DNA is TGTGCCAGCTGGGCAGGTGAAGCTTTCTTT.

The rearrangement uses TRBV7-9 and TRBJ2-7, with 13 bases matching TRBD2. Losses at the gene ends were 2 bases for V and 5 bases for J; bases not matched to a gene: 6. This CDR3 spans 16 amino acids. CDR1 and CDR2 (germline): SEHNR, FQNEAQ (reference sequence). CDR3 DNA sequence: TGTGCCAGCAGCTTAACTAGCGGGGGGGCCATGAACGAGCAGTACTTC. It codes for CASSLTSGGAMNEQYF.

The V gene is TRBV5-1, the J gene TRBJ1-2; 8 bases map to TRBD1. The CDR3 totals 15 residues. Germline values: CDR1 SGHRS, CDR2 YFSETQ. V lost 3 bases to trimming and J lost 8 bases; unmatched junction nucleotides: 12. The chain's CDR3 is CASSSTGGMTRGYTF. The CDR3 bases are TGCGCCAGCAGCTCTACAGGGGGTATGACGAGAGGCTACACCTTC.

This chain connects TRBV28 to TRBJ2-3; 8 nucleotides agree with TRBD2. Trimming at V came to 4 bases and at J to 0 bases, leaving 15 bases not matched to a gene. CDR1 is MDHEN, CDR2 SYDVKM, per germline. The CDR3 has 19 amino acids. DNA for the CDR3: TGTGCCAGCAGTTCTTATATCGGGAGGGCCGGTAGTAGCACAGATACGCAGTATTTT. This sequence encodes CASSSYIGRAGSSTDTQYF.

This chain uses TRBV7-9 with TRBJ2-1, with 9 nucleotides matching TRBD2. J was trimmed by 1 base and V by 4 bases; bases with no gene match: 14. CDR1 and CDR2 (germline): SEHNR, FQNEAQ (reference sequence). The CDR3 is made up of 19 amino acids. CDR3 nucleotide sequence: TGTGCCAGCAGCTCCCCGCTGGTGGTTAGCGGGAGTTCCTACAATGAGCAGTTCTTC. Residues: CASSSPLVVSGSSYNEQFF.

The V call is TRBV27, the J call TRBJ2-1; a possible D gene is TRBD1 (6 bases). V was pared by 4 bases and J by 3 bases, with 16 bases between. Looked up from germline, CDR1 is MNHEY and CDR2 is SMNVEV (reference sequence). This CDR3 region has 16 residues. The CDR3 loop is CASSSNRDKNYNEQFF. In nucleotides, the CDR3 is TGTGCCAGCAGTTCCAACAGGGACAAGAACTACAATGAGCAGTTCTTC.

The chain joins TRBV7-9 to TRBJ2-5, with a tentative D call TRBD2 (6 bases). Germline assignment: CDR1 SEHNR and CDR2 FQNEAQ (reference sequence). The V and J ends lost 6 bases and 1 base respectively, with 15 bases between them. The length of the CDR3 is 15 residues. CDR3 in DNA: TGTGCCAGCAGGGAGGGACTCCGGTTCCAAGAGACCCAGTACTTC. Protein: CASREGLRFQETQYF.

The chain uses TRBV5-4 and TRBJ2-3; 9 bases agree with TRBD2. Germline V gives CDR1 SGHNT, CDR2 YYREEE (reference sequence). The length of the CDR3 is 17 residues. After removal of 0 bases from V and 1 base from J, the junction contained 6 bases not matched to a gene. The CDR3 DNA follows: TGTGCCAGCAGCTTGGCGGGCGGGAGGGCTGGCACAGATACGCAGTATTTT. This gives the protein CASSLAGGRAGTDTQYF.

This clone was counted at least ten times. In the same sample, other DNA sequences code for this CDR3. The gene calls are TRBV5-1 and TRBJ2-1; 11 nucleotides align to TRBD2. Unmatched junction bases numbered 2, after V lost 4 bases and J lost 2 bases. This CDR3 has 15 amino acids. Germline V gives CDR1 SGHRS, CDR2 YFSETQ. The CDR3 DNA is TGCGCCAGCAGCCCGGGACTAGCGGCCTACAATGAGCAGTTCTTC. It encodes CASSPGLAAYNEQFF.

The rearrangement links TRBV5-6 to TRBJ2-7; 7 nucleotides match TRBD2. Trimming took 3 bases from V and 8 from J; bases not matched to a gene: 14. Germline CDR1 is SGHDT and CDR2 is YYEEEE. There are 15 residues in the CDR3. The CDR3 sequence: CASSWALAEREQQYF. DNA for the CDR3: TGTGCCAGCAGCTGGGCCCTAGCGGAGAGGGAGCAGCAGTACTTC.

CDR3: CASSTGLADSYNEQFF. The CDR3 DNA follows: TGTGCCAGCAGCACAGGACTAGCGGACTCCTACAATGAGCAGTTCTTC. This chain uses TRBV5-4 with TRBJ2-1; 10 bases are a match to TRBD2. The CDR3 totals 16 residues. Germline CDR1 reads SGHNT; CDR2 reads YYREEE (reference sequence). With 4 bases clipped from V and 0 bases from J, the junction kept 4 bases outside the gene matches. Looking up the rest from reference TRBV5-4 and TRBJ2-1 gives the full variable domain: ETGVTQSPTHLIKTRGQQVTLRCSSQSGHNTVSWYQQALGQGPQFIFQYYREEENGRGNFPPRFSGLQFPNYSSELNVNALELDDSALYLCASSTGLADSYNEQFFGPGTRLTVL.

The genes are TRBV11-2 and TRBJ2-3, with D maybe TRBD1 (6 bases). Germline V gene lookup returns CDR1 SGHAT and CDR2 FQNNGV. V lost 3 bases and J lost 1, with 8 bases in between. CDR3 length: 14 amino acids. CDR3 amino acids: CASSFRGGTDTQYF. The CDR3 coding sequence is TGTGCCAGCAGCTTCAGGGGAGGCACAGATACGCAGTATTTT.

This clone came up once. This chain links TRBV7-9 with TRBJ2-1; D is possibly TRBD2 (6 bases). Trimming pared 6 bases from V and 5 bases from J, leaving 23 bases between. The germline V gene has CDR1 SEHNR and CDR2 FQNEAQ (reference sequence). The CDR3 contains 17 residues. The CDR3 sequence: CASSNNPRDLEDNEQFF. In nucleotides, the CDR3 is TGTGCCAGCAGTAATAACCCCCGGGACTTGGAAGACAATGAGCAGTTCTTC. Complete variable domain (other parts from reference TRBV7-9 and TRBJ2-1): DTGVSQNPRHKITKRGQNVTFRCDPISEHNRLYWYRQTLGQGPEFLTYFQNEAQLEKSRLLSDRFSAERPKGSFSTLEIQRTEQGDSAMYLCASSNNPRDLEDNEQFFGPGTRLTVL.

This clone came up once. The chain is built from TRBV27 and TRBJ1-5, with 9 nucleotides matching TRBD1. The CDR3 has 16 amino acids. The V gene end was trimmed by 8 bases and the J gene end by 0 bases; junction bases not matched to a gene: 8. CDR1 is MNHEY, CDR2 SMNVEV, per germline (reference sequence). Written as DNA, the CDR3 is TGTGCCAGCGCGGGACAGGGAGGATATAGCAATCAGCCCCAGCATTTT. Translation: CASAGQGGYSNQPQHF.

In DNA form, the CDR3 reads TGTGCCACCAGCACTCTTAGGGAGGACGAGCAGTACTTC. It codes for CATSTLREDEQYF. The J gene is TRBJ2-7, the V gene TRBV15; a weak D match, TRBD2 (6 bases). The CDR3 runs to 13 residues. CDR1 is LNHNV and CDR2 is YYDKDF in the germline V gene (reference sequence). V dropped 4 bases and J dropped 5 bases, with 12 bases sitting between them.

This clone appeared once. The gene calls are TRBV5-1 and TRBJ2-5, with TRBD1 matching over 11 bases. This CDR3 has 16 residues. The trim removed 3 bases at V and 5 bases at J, leaving 9 bases unmatched. Germline lookup yields CDR1 SGHRS and CDR2 YFSETQ. This chain's CDR3 is CASSSRTGGGGETQYF. The CDR3 DNA sequence: TGCGCCAGCAGCTCCCGGACAGGGGGCGGGGGGGAGACCCAGTACTTC.

The chain links TRBV5-1 to TRBJ2-5; TRBD2 agrees at 9 bases. With V trimmed by 4 bases and J by 7 bases, 11 bases remained unmatched. The germline V gene encodes CDR1 SGHRS and CDR2 YFSETQ. The CDR3 covers 15 residues. The DNA of the CDR3 is TGCGCCAGCAGCCCGGGGACTAGCTGGTGGAGGACCCAGTACTTC. It encodes CASSPGTSWWRTQYF.

J is TRBJ2-7 and V is TRBV6-1, with D possibly being TRBD1 (6 bases). Germline lookup yields CDR1 MNHNS and CDR2 SASEGT. The CDR3 contains 13 residues. The V and J ends lost 2 bases and 6 bases respectively, with 11 bases between them. Written as DNA, the CDR3 is TGTGCCAGCAGTGAATCGAGGGGGATCGAGCAGTACTTC. Protein: CASSESRGIEQYF.

The chain joins TRBV2 to TRBJ2-5; no firm D call. The DNA end is more similar to TRBJ2-7, so the J call may be wrong. The CDR3 consists of 11 residues. Germline V gene sequence: CDR1 SNHLY, CDR2 FYNNEI. CDR3: CASESSYEQYF. Written as DNA, the CDR3 is TGTGCCAGCGAAAGCTCCTACGAGCAGTACTTC.

This rearrangement joins TRBV28 to TRBJ1-6; a possible D gene is TRBD1 (5 bases). Germline V gene data show CDR1 as MDHEN and CDR2 as SYDVKM. V was clipped by 1 base and J by 9 bases, with 7 bases between them. The CDR3 spans 13 residues. The CDR3 reads CASSLSRVSPLHF. The CDR3 DNA sequence: TGTGCCAGCAGTTTATCCAGGGTTTCACCCCTCCACTTT.

The V and J genes are TRBV28 and TRBJ1-5; tentatively, D is TRBD1 (5 bases). The germline V gene encodes CDR1 MDHEN and CDR2 SYDVKM. The CDR3 spans 15 residues. Between the trimmed V and J ends, which lost 3 bases and 1 base, there was a span of 10 bases. CDR3 nucleotides: TGTGCCAGCAGTTTTCGCCGGGGGAGCAATCAGCCCCAGCATTTT. Its translation is CASSFRRGSNQPQHF. The whole variable domain, remainder taken from reference TRBV28 and TRBJ1-5, is DVKVTQSSRYLVKRTGEKVFLECVQDMDHENMFWYRQDPGLGLRLIYFSYDVKMKEKGDIPEGYSVSREKKERFSLILESASTNQTSMYLCASSFRRGSNQPQHFGDGTRLSIL.